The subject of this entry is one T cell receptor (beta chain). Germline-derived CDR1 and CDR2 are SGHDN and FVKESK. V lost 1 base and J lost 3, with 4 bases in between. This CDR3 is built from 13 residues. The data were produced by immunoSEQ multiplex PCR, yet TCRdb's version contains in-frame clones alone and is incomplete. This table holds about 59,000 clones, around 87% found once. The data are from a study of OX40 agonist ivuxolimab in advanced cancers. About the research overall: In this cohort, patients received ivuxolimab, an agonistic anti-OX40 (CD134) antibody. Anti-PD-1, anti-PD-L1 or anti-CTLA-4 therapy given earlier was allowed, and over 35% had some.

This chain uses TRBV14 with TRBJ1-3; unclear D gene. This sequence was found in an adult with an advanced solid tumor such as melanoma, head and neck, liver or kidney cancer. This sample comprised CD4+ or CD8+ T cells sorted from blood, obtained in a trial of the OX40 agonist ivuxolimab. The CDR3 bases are TGTGCCAGCAGCCAAGCAAGTGGAAACACCATATATTTT. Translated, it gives CASSQASGNTIYF.